The 29 T cell receptor beta chains reported below all come from one sample, sequenced in a study of T cell clones after liver transplantation. TCRdb keeps only in-frame clones here, not all; method: immunoSEQ multiplex PCR. The repertoire holds some 60,000 clones, with 70% to 80% as singletons. The specimen was CD4+ T cells from blood, collected before liver transplant. The receptors stem from a human donor who received a liver transplant.

CDR3 loop: CASSLESGADSPLHF. In nucleotides, the CDR3 is TGTGCCAGCAGCTTAGAATCTGGGGCGGATTCACCCCTCCACTTT. The chain employs TRBV11-3 and TRBJ1-6; a weak D match, TRBD1 (5 bases). The CDR3 is made up of 15 amino acids. The germline V gene has CDR1 SGHNT and CDR2 YENEEA. V dropped 0 bases and J dropped 8 bases, with 11 bases sitting between them.

The chain is built from TRBV28 and TRBJ1-2; 8 bases are shared with TRBD1. CDR1 is MDHEN and CDR2 is SYDVKM in the germline V gene. With V trimmed by 6 bases and J by 2 bases, 2 bases remained unmatched. The CDR3 length is 13 residues. CDR3 sequence (DNA): TGTGCCAGCAGCCCAGGGGGCAACTATGGCTACACCTTC. Amino acids: CASSPGGNYGYTF.

The chain uses TRBV28 and TRBJ2-2, with D perhaps matching TRBD2 (5 bases). Trimming pared 2 bases from V and 10 bases from J, leaving 8 bases between. CDR1 is MDHEN and CDR2 is SYDVKM in the germline V gene. This CDR3 comprises 12 residues. The CDR3 sequence: CASSLRGKELFF. The CDR3, as DNA: TGTGCCAGCAGTTTACGAGGGAAGGAGCTGTTTTTT.

The V call is TRBV6-4, the J call TRBJ1-5; possibly TRBD1 for D (6 bases). The V end lost 3 bases, the J end lost 4 bases, and 19 bases lay between the germline ends. The CDR3 sequence is 17 residues long. The germline gives CDR1 MRHNA, CDR2 SNTAGT. CDR3 in amino acids: CASSEGLYDRINQPQHF. The CDR3 DNA is TGTGCCAGCAGTGAAGGGCTCTATGACAGGATAAATCAGCCCCAGCATTTT.

The chain has TRBV9 and TRBJ2-5; the match to TRBD2 covers 10 bases. The junction had 3 bases not matched to a gene; V was cut back by 3 bases and J by 4 bases. Germline assignment: CDR1 SGDLS and CDR2 YYNGEE. CDR3 length: 14 amino acids. CDR3 loop: CASSEGLALETQYF. As DNA, the CDR3 is TGTGCCAGCAGCGAGGGACTAGCGTTAGAGACCCAGTACTTC.

The chain is built from TRBV10-3 and TRBJ1-1, with TRBD1 matching over 8 bases. The junction had 5 bases not matched to a gene; V was cut back by 5 bases and J by 3 bases. There are 14 residues in the CDR3. CDR1 and CDR2 from the germline V gene are ENHRY and SYGVKD. Here the CDR3 DNA reads TGTGCCATCAGTATGGGACAGGAGGACACTGAAGCTTTCTTT. Translation: CAISMGQEDTEAFF.

The chain carries TRBV4-2 and TRBJ1-5; D remains ambiguous. This CDR3 has 13 amino acids. From germline, CDR1 is LGHNA and CDR2 YNFKEQ. Between the trimmed V and J ends, which lost 1 base and 5 bases, there was a span of 6 bases. CDR3 coding DNA: TGTGCCAGCAGCCAAGGGAGGGATCAGCCCCAGCATTTT. Translated, it gives CASSQGRDQPQHF.

The gene calls are TRBV7-6 and TRBJ1-6; possibly TRBD1 for D (5 bases). The CDR3 loop spans 13 amino acids. The germline V gene encodes CDR1 SGHVS and CDR2 FNYEAQ. Trimming pared 3 bases from V and 7 bases from J, leaving 7 bases between. In DNA form, the CDR3 reads TGTGCCAGCAGCTTTCAGGGAAATTCACCCCTCCACTTT. Its protein product is CASSFQGNSPLHF.

The genes are TRBV6-1 and TRBJ2-1, with TRBD1 identical over 11 bases. The V gene end was trimmed by 5 bases and the J gene end by 8 bases; junction bases not matched to a gene: 5. In germline, CDR1 is MNHNS, CDR2 SASEGT. This CDR3 has 14 amino acids. The CDR3, as DNA: TGTGCCAGCAGTACGGGACAGGGGGTGGATGAGCAGTTCTTC. This gives the protein CASSTGQGVDEQFF.

The rearrangement uses TRBV9 and TRBJ1-2, with unresolved D. The germline V gene has CDR1 SGDLS and CDR2 YYNGEE. The CDR3 covers 16 residues. V dropped 4 bases and J dropped 0 bases, with 16 bases sitting between them. Here the CDR3 reads CASSPWGDRANYGYTF. In nucleotides, the CDR3 is TGTGCCAGCAGCCCCTGGGGAGACCGAGCTAACTATGGCTACACCTTC.

This clone appeared once. The chain links TRBV18 to TRBJ1-2, with a weak D call TRBD1 (5 bases). V was clipped by 6 bases and J by 4 bases, with 15 bases between them. The CDR3 totals 14 residues. Germline V gives CDR1 KGHSH, CDR2 LQKENI. For the CDR3, the DNA is TGTGCCAGCTCGTCGTTGGGGGAGGCCTATGGCTACACCTTC. Translating gives CASSSLGEAYGYTF. The full variable domain, its missing parts supplied by reference TRBV18 and TRBJ1-2, is NAGVMQNPRHLVRRRGQEARLRCSPMKGHSHVYWYRQLPEEGLKFMVYLQKENIIDESGMPKERFSAEFPKEGPSILRIQQVVRGDSAAYFCASSSLGEAYGYTFGSGTRLTVV.

V usage is TRBV6-1 and J usage is TRBJ1-1; D may be TRBD1 (6 bases). The V end was cut by 2 bases, the J end by 8 bases, with 21 bases between. Per the germline V gene, CDR1 is MNHNS and CDR2 is SASEGT. The CDR3 spans 16 residues. The CDR3 DNA follows: TGTGCCAGCAGTGAACCGGGAGGGGGGGGCTCGAGAGAAGCTTTCTTT. This gives the protein CASSEPGGGGSREAFF.

V is TRBV18 and J is TRBJ1-5; 8 nucleotides align to TRBD1. This CDR3 region has 15 residues. Germline values: CDR1 KGHSH, CDR2 LQKENI. Trimming took 6 bases from V and 2 from J; bases not matched to a gene: 6. The DNA for the CDR3 is TGTGCCAGCTCGCGGGGACAGGCCGGCAATCAGCCCCAGCATTTT. Its translation: CASSRGQAGNQPQHF.

This sequence joins TRBV2 and TRBJ1-4; no firm D call. The CDR3 sequence is 13 residues long. Germline values: CDR1 SNHLY, CDR2 FYNNEI. Trimming cost V 7 bases and J 7 bases, with 13 bases left between them. The CDR3: CASTRGAGEKLFF. The CDR3 DNA reads as TGTGCCAGCACGCGAGGCGCGGGTGAAAAACTGTTTTTT.

This chain connects TRBV7-9 to TRBJ1-1; no reliable D call. The V end was cut by 4 bases, the J end by 2 bases, with 8 bases between. This CDR3 comprises 13 residues. CDR1 is SEHNR and CDR2 is FQNEAQ in the germline V gene (reference sequence). This chain's CDR3 is CASSSTLNTEAFF. CDR3 in DNA: TGTGCCAGCAGCTCTACCCTTAACACTGAAGCTTTCTTT.

Written as DNA, the CDR3 is TGTGCCAGCTCACCACGGGTCGGACAGGGGGCCTCTGGAAACACCATATATTTT. This translates into CASSPRVGQGASGNTIYF. This chain connects TRBV18 to TRBJ1-3; TRBD1 matches 11 bases. CDR1 is KGHSH, CDR2 LQKENI, per germline. The J segment lost 0 bases and the V segment lost 1 base, leaving 5 bases of the junction unmatched. The CDR3 has 18 residues.

The chain joins TRBV9 to TRBJ2-2; 12 nucleotides align to TRBD1. Germline loops: CDR1 SGDLS, CDR2 YYNGEE. The V and J ends lost 3 bases and 0 bases, in that order; junction bases with no gene match: 9. The CDR3 spans 19 residues. CDR3 bases: TGTGCCAGCAGCGCCGGGACAGGGGGCTTGGCGGCGAACACCGGGGAGCTGTTTTTT. Translating it yields CASSAGTGGLAANTGELFF.

In this sample, this clone turned up a few times. This rearrangement joins TRBV10-2 to TRBJ1-5; D gene unclear. V was clipped by 4 bases and J by 4 bases, with 8 bases between them. Germline CDR1 and CDR2: WSHSY and SAAADI. The CDR3 length is 13 residues. The CDR3 spells CASSGRGNQPQHF. DNA for the CDR3: TGCGCCAGCAGTGGGAGAGGGAATCAGCCCCAGCATTTT.

This clone is medium-sized (0.01 to 0.1%) within its sample. The chain is built from TRBV28 and TRBJ1-5; 9 bases agree with TRBD1. In germline, CDR1 is MDHEN, CDR2 SYDVKM. Trimming cost V 4 bases and J 2 bases; bases outside gene matches: 12. This CDR3 has 18 amino acids. CDR3 DNA sequence: TGTGCCAGCAGTTCCACCGGGACAGGGTTTCAGGGCAATCAGCCCCAGCATTTT. It encodes CASSSTGTGFQGNQPQHF. Combining the CDR3 with reference TRBV28 and TRBJ1-5 gives the whole variable domain DVKVTQSSRYLVKRTGEKVFLECVQDMDHENMFWYRQDPGLGLRLIYFSYDVKMKEKGDIPEGYSVSREKKERFSLILESASTNQTSMYLCASSSTGTGFQGNQPQHFGDGTRLSIL.

About this clone: The junction departs from germline at one end; a sequencing error may be responsible. The chain is built from TRBV2 and TRBJ1-2; 7 nucleotides align to TRBD1. This CDR3 has 16 residues. CDR1 is SNHLY, CDR2 FYNNEI, per germline. The DNA of the CDR3 is TGTGCCAGCAGTGAATCCGCGACAGGGTCTAACGATGGCTACACCTTC. It is translated as CASSESATGSNDGYTF. Using reference TRBV2 and TRBJ1-2 for the parts outside the CDR3, the full variable domain is EPEVTQTPSHQVTQMGQEVILRCVPISNHLYFYWYRQILGQKVEFLVSFYNNEISEKSEIFDDQFSVERPDGSNFTLKIRSTKLEDSAMYFCASSESATGSNDGYTFGSGTRLTVV.

This sequence joins TRBV6-1 and TRBJ1-4, with D hard to call. CDR1 is MNHNS and CDR2 is SASEGT in the germline V gene. CDR3 length: 13 residues. Trimming stripped 8 bases from V and 5 bases from J, with 12 bases between. Written as DNA, the CDR3 is TGTGCCAGCGGCAGGCAGGTGAATGAAAAACTGTTTTTT. The encoded protein is CASGRQVNEKLFF.

The CDR3 coding sequence is TGTGCCAGCACTACAGCCCCTGGTTACGAGCAGTACTTC. Protein sequence: CASTTAPGYEQYF. J is TRBJ2-7 and V is TRBV6-1; D unresolved. The CDR3 contains 13 residues. Trimming shortened V by 7 bases and J by 4 bases, and 14 bases separated the two germline ends. Germline V gene sequence: CDR1 MNHNS, CDR2 SASEGT.

This chain links TRBV25-1 with TRBJ2-7, with TRBD2 matching over 10 bases. The CDR3 is 18 amino acids. V shed 2 bases and J 0 bases; nucleotides not matched to a gene: 10. Germline V lookup: CDR1 MGHDK, CDR2 SYGVNS. The DNA of the CDR3 is TGTGCCAGCAGTGAAGGGGGAACTAGCGGGGCCTTCTCCTACGAGCAGTACTTC. Its translation is CASSEGGTSGAFSYEQYF.

The chain recombines TRBV29-1 with TRBJ2-6; tentatively, D is TRBD2 (5 bases). V gave up 3 bases and J gave up 2 bases, with 8 bases separating them. Germline V CDR1 and CDR2: SQVTM, ANQGSEA. The CDR3 has 14 residues. The CDR3 DNA reads TGCAGCGTTGAGGCGAGGGCTGGGGCCAACGTCCTGACTTTC. It yields the protein CSVEARAGANVLTF.

In its sample, this clone was seen a few times. The chain carries TRBV7-2 and TRBJ2-7; tentatively, D is TRBD1 (6 bases). Per the germline V gene, CDR1 is SGHTA and CDR2 is FQGNSA. The CDR3 has 15 amino acids. The V end was cut by 1 base, the J end by 2 bases, with 12 bases between. The CDR3 DNA follows: TGTGCCAGCAGCTTAGAAGGGACACCGACCTACGAGCAGTACTTC. Protein sequence: CASSLEGTPTYEQYF.

The rearrangement joins TRBV28 to TRBJ2-7; the D gene is possibly TRBD2 (5 bases). The CDR3 loop spans 14 amino acids. Germline CDR1 MDHEN, CDR2 SYDVKM. V shed 5 bases and J shed 8 bases, with 19 bases lying between them. The CDR3, as DNA: TGTGCCAGCAGTCGGGTGCGGCTGTCGGGGAAGCAGTACTTC. Its protein product is CASSRVRLSGKQYF.

The chain joins TRBV5-6 to TRBJ1-3; D is ambiguous. This CDR3 comprises 15 residues. The V end lost 1 base, the J end lost 0 bases, and 8 bases lay between the germline ends. CDR1 SGHDT and CDR2 YYEEEE come from the germline V gene. This CDR3 is CASSLHRDSGNTIYF. The CDR3 region has the DNA TGTGCCAGCAGCTTGCACCGAGACTCTGGAAACACCATATATTTT.

V is TRBV28 and J is TRBJ1-2, with 12 bases that match TRBD1. The V gene end was trimmed by 8 bases and the J gene end by 5 bases; junction bases not matched to a gene: 9. The CDR3 sequence is 15 residues long. Looked up from germline, CDR1 is MDHEN and CDR2 is SYDVKM. The CDR3 bases are TGTGCCAGCGGACCCGGGACAGGGGGCGATTATGGCTACACCTTC. This sequence encodes CASGPGTGGDYGYTF.

This clone showed up just a few times. This chain links TRBV27 with TRBJ2-7, with D perhaps TRBD1 (8 bases). V was shortened by 5 bases and J by 4 bases, with 15 bases between the two germline ends. The CDR3 length is 14 residues. Germline V gene data show CDR1 as MNHEY and CDR2 as SMNVEV (reference sequence). CDR3: CASSRQGRAYEQYF. The CDR3 DNA reads as TGTGCCAGCAGTCGACAGGGGAGGGCGTACGAGCAGTACTTC.